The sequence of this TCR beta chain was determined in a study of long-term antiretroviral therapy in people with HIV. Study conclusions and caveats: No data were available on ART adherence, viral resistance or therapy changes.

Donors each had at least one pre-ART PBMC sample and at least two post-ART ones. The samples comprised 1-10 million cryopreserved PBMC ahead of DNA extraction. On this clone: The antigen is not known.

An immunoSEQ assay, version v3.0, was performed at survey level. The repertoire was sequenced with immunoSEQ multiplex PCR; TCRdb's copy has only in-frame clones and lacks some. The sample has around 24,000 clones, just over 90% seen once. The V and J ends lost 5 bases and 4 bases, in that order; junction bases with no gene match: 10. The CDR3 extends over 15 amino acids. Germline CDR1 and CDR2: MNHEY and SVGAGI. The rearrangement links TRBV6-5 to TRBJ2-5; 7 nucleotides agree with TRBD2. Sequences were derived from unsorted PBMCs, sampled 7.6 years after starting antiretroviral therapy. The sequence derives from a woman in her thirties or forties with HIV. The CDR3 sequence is CASSPGGSVGETQYF. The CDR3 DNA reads TGTGCCAGCAGTCCGGGGGGATCGGTAGGAGAGACCCAGTACTTC.